The source of this T cell receptor (beta chain) is a study of Ad26.COV2.S vaccination and SARS-CoV-2 variants (dated by TCRdb to the early 2020s). Turning to the overall study: Donors in the vaccine arm were drawn from COV1001, a multicentre, randomized, double-blind, placebo-controlled phase I-IIa trial testing Ad26.COV2.S in healthy adults. The TCR-sequenced set comprised about 32 samples: approximately 19 Ad26.COV2.S vaccine recipients, 5 placebo recipients and 8 SARS-CoV-2 convalescent individuals. The specificity and breadth of SARS-CoV-2-reactive T cell receptors after Ad26.COV2.S vaccination were assessed by TCRbeta repertoire sequencing. Ad26.COV2.S was administered intramuscularly at a dose of 5x10^10 or 1x10^11 viral particles, either as one shot or as two shots given 56 days apart. Investigators remained blinded to trial group allocation during experiments and outcome assessment. Trial participants were randomized into five groups of five, in which low-dose or high-dose Ad26.COV2.S was given once or twice, or placebo was given on both occasions. Overall study outcomes, separate from this receptor: Vaccine and placebo recipients had similar non-spike TCR breadth, a finding consistent with the vaccine containing only spike. The authors noted that total T cell responses may have been underestimated by the TCR breadth and depth analyses. Higher spike-specific TCR breadth was observed in Ad26.COV2.S recipients than in placebo recipients (P = 0.0014). The study was not powered to compare responses between vaccine doses or regimens. Substantial breadth of spike-specific CD8+ and CD4+ T cell responses was reported after vaccination.

The immunoSEQ Assay was used to sequence TCRbeta CDR3 regions. After extraction, genomic DNA underwent amplification by bias-controlled multiplex PCR, followed by high-throughput sequencing. In the source study's methods: To quantify the absolute abundance of every unique TCRbeta CDR3 region, sequences were collapsed and filtered. T cell fraction was estimated by normalizing TCRbeta template counts to usable DNA, with usable DNA measured through amplification of reference genes found in all nucleated cells. Repertoire TCRs were annotated as SARS-CoV-2-specific by exact matching of V gene, CDR3 amino acid sequence and J gene to a known reactive TCR set. The reference SARS-CoV-2 TCR set was derived from MIRA and filtered for enrichment in COVID-19-positive ImmuneCODE repertoires, a step that removed public or cross-reactive TCRs. Based on the MIRA antigens, annotated TCRs were further analysed at the level of specific ORF or position within ORF. Breadth was defined as annotated unique rearrangements over total unique productive rearrangements; depth was the summed frequency of those rearrangements. Group comparisons of TCR breadth used two-sided Wilcoxon rank-sum tests. The table was pulled from immuneACCESS by TCRdb, which kept in-frame rearrangements only. Such tables lose some clones; where checked, under half of the loss comes from unresolved V genes, and the rest has no known cause. Clonal size and the V and J genes are those of that table, whereas D and trimming came from the DNA. The sample data list a few hundred thousand clones, and 90% of these were observed just once. Of the sample, under 4.5% is held by the ten largest clones.

The table lists this clone with a few counts. There is no known antigen for this receptor. Per-base quality was not reported, and no clone a single base away is much larger than it. The V end gives up 5 bases and the J end 9 bases, leaving 5 bases in the junction not matched to a gene. As encoded in the germline V gene, CDR1 is SGHTA while CDR2 is FQGNSA. The CDR3, cysteine through phenylalanine, is 15 amino acids long. Here the CDR3 DNA is all that survives: 45 bases in frame from base 1. The sample's treatment or condition label, decoded: around 19 received Ad26.COV2.S at low or high dose, single or two shots; a few received placebo; per-sample allocation not given. For vaccine and placebo recipients, the sequenced repertoires came from samples collected on day 63 after the first injection. In Cohort 1b, some 25 adults aged 18-55 years were enrolled at a single site in Boston, USA, between 29 July and 7 August 2020. Ad26.COV2.S was a replication-incompetent adenovirus type 26 vector expressing a prefusion-stabilized SARS-CoV-2 spike protein from the original Wuhan strain.

Sequencing used peripheral blood, obtained in a trial of Ad26.COV2.S vaccine versus placebo. The chain couples TRBV7-2 to TRBJ1-6, and TRBD1 matches 12 of the central bases. The TCR was taken from a person aged 18-65 years who received the Ad26.COV2.S COVID-19 vaccine or a placebo. The bases are TGTGCCAGCAGCGCGGGACAGGGGGCGGGTTCACCCCTCCACTTT. Its coded protein is CASSAGQGAGSPLHF.